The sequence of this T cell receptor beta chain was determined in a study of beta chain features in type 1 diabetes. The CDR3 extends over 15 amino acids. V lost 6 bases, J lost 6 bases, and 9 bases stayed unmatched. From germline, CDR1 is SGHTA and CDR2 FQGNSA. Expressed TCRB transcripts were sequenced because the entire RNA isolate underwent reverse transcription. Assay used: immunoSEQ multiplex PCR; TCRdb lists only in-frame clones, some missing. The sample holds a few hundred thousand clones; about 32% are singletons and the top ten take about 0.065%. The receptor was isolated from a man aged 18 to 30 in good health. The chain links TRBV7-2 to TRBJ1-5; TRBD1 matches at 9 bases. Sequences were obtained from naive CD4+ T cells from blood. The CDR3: CASSRETGGGQPQHF. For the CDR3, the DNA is TGTGCCAGCAGTCGGGAAACAGGGGGCGGTCAGCCCCAGCATTTT.